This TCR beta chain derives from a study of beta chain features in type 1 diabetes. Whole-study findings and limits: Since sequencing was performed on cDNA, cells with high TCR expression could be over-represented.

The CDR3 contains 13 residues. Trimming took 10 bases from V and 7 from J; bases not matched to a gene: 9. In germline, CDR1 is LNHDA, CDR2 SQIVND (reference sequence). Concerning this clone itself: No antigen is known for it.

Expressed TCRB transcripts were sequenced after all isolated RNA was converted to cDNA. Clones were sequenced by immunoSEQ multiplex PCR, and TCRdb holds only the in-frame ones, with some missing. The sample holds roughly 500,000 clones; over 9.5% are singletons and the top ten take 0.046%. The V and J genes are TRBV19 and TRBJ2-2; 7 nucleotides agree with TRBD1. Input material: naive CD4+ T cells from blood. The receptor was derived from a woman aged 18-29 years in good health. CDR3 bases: TGTGCCACCCTCCCCAGGACAGGCGGGGAGCTGTTTTTT. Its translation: CATLPRTGGELFF.